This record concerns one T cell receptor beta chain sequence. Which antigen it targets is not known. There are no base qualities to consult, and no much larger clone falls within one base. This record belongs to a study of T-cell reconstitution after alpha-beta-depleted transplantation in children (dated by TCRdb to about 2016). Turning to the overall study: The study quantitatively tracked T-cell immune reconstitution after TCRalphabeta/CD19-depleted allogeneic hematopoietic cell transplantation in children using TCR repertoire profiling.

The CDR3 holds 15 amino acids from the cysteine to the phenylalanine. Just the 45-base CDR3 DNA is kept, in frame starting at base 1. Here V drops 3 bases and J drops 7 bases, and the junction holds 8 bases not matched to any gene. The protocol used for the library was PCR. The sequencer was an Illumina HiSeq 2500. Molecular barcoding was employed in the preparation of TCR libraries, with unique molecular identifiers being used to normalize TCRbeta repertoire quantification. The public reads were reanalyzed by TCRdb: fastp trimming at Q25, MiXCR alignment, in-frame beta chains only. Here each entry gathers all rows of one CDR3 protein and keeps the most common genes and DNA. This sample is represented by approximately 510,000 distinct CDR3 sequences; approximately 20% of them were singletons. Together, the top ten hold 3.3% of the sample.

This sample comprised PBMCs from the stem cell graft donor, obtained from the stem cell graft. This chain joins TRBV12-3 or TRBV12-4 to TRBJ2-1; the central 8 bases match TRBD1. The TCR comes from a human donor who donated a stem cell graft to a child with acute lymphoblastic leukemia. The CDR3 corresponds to CASSFGTGLNNEQFF. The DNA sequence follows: TGTGCCAGCAGTTTTGGGACAGGCCTTAATAATGAGCAGTTCTTC.